Listed here is a single T cell receptor (beta chain). Trimming left V 3 bases short and J 7 bases short, with 7 bases between. The germline V gene encodes CDR1 WNHNN and CDR2 SYGVQD (reference sequence). CDR3 size: 12 residues. This entry is derived from a study of blood T cell repertoires in COVID-19. Study overall: Samples of COVID-19 (acute and convalescent) were obtained from the United States, Italy and Spain. Sources were T cells, B-cell-depleted T cells, or PBMCs; the material itself was cDNA or gDNA.

Per the original data handling: For nucleated cells, counts were estimated from reference gene primer amplification. Clones were read by immunoSEQ multiplex PCR, and TCRdb kept only the in-frame ones, dropping some. The DNA gave D and trimming, while V, J and clone size come from that table. The table lists around 130,000 clones, roughly 84% of them singletons. This chain uses TRBV10-1 with TRBJ2-1; maybe TRBD1 (5 bases). Sequencing input: peripheral blood. The TCR sequence derives from a man aged 55 to 69 with acute or convalescent COVID-19. The CDR3 DNA reads as TGCGCCAGCAGTGAAAGGGGTAATGAGCAGTTCTTC. Translating it yields CASSERGNEQFF.